This T cell receptor beta chain stems from a study of CD8+ T cells in alopecia areata. About the research overall: The SALT score measured affected scalp surface percentage in treated patients.

As to treatment: oral pan-JAK inhibitor, 5-10 mg twice daily. The CDR3 is 15 residues long. Germline assignment: CDR1 GTSNPN and CDR2 SVGIG (reference sequence). V was trimmed by 5 bases and J by 4 bases, leaving 18 bases between them. Once RNA had been extracted, it was reverse transcribed into cDNA to act as the sequencing template. Sequencing used immunoSEQ multiplex PCR; TCRdb keeps in-frame clones, though not all of them. This sample has under 200,000 clones; around 59% occur once, and the top ten carry approximately 15%. This clonotype originated in a human donor with alopecia areata. Sequenced here: CD4+ T cells sorted from blood, sampled at week 24, from a patient treated with tofacitinib. The chain joins TRBV30 to TRBJ1-5; a possible D gene is TRBD1 (5 bases). This CDR3 reads CAWSTGVLENQPQHF. The DNA of the CDR3 is TGTGCCTGGTCAACAGGAGTTCTGGAAAATCAGCCCCAGCATTTT.